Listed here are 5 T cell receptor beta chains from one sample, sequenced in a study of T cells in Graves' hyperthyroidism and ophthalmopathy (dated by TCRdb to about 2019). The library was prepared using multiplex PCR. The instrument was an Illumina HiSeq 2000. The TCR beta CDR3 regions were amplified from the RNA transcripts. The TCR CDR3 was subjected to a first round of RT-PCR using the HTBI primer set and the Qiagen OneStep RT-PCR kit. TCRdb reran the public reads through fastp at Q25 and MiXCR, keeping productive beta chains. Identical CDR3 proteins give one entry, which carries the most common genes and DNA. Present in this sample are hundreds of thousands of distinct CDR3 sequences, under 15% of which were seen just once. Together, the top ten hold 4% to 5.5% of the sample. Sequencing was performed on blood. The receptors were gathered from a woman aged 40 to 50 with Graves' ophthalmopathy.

CDR3 coding DNA: TGTGCCAGCAGTAAAAGGGACAGGGGCACTGAAGCTTTCTTT. This gives the protein CASSKRDRGTEAFF. The V gene is TRBV6-1, the J gene TRBJ1-1, with TRBD1 identical over 10 bases. From germline, CDR1 is MNHNS and CDR2 SASEGT. This CDR3 has 14 amino acids. The V gene end was trimmed by 5 bases and the J gene end by 4 bases; junction bases not matched to a gene: 4.

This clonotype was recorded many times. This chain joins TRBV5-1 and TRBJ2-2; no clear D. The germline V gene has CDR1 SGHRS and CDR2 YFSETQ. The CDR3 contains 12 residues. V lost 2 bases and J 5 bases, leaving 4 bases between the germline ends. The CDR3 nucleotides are TGCGCCAGCAGCTTCGAAACCGGGGAGCTGTTTTTT. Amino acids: CASSFETGELFF.

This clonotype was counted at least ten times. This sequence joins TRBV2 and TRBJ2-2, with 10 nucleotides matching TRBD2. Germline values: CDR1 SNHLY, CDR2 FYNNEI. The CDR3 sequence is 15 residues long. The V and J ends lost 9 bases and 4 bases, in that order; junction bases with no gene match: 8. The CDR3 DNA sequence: TGTGCCAGTCAGTCCCTAGCGGGAGCCACCGGGGAGCTGTTTTTT. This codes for CASQSLAGATGELFF.

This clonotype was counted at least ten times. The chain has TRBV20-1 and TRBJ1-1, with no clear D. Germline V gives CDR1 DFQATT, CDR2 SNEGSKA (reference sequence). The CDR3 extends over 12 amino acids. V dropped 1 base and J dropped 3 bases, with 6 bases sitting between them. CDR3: CSARVDDTEAFF. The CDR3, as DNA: TGCAGTGCTAGAGTTGACGACACTGAAGCTTTCTTT.

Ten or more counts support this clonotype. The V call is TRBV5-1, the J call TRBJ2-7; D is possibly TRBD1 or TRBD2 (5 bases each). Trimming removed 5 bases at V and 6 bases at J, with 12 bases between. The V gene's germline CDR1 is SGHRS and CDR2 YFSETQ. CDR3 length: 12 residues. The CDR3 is CASSLGRIEQYF. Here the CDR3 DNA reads TGCGCCAGCAGTCTGGGACGGATCGAGCAGTACTTC.